The following is a T cell receptor (beta chain) sequence with its context. With 5 bases removed from V and 7 bases from J, the gap between germline ends came to 21 bases. CDR3 length: 15 amino acids. Germline V gene sequence: CDR1 SEHNR, CDR2 FQNEAQ (reference sequence). This sample was taken from a study of early T cells in non-severe SARS-CoV-2 infection. Study-wide background: With bulk RNA from unsorted whole blood as input, sequencing yielded unpaired chains.

The TCR library protocol was used to attach unique molecular identifiers. These identifiers were attached to individual cDNA molecules. TCRdb redid the calling of the 5' RACE reads with MiXCR, one entry per CDR3 protein. Among tens of thousands of distinct CDR3 sequences, more than 13% were seen once, and the ten largest hold less than 7%. V usage is TRBV7-9 and J usage is TRBJ2-7, with TRBD2 as a possible D gene (5 bases). This receptor was identified in an adult who was a healthcare worker with PCR-confirmed SARS-CoV-2 infection or an uninfected control (not recorded which). Sequenced sample: whole blood. For the CDR3, the DNA is TGTGCCAGCAGCCAGCTGAGAAGCGGAGTGGGGGAGCAGTACTTC. Amino acids: CASSQLRSGVGEQYF.